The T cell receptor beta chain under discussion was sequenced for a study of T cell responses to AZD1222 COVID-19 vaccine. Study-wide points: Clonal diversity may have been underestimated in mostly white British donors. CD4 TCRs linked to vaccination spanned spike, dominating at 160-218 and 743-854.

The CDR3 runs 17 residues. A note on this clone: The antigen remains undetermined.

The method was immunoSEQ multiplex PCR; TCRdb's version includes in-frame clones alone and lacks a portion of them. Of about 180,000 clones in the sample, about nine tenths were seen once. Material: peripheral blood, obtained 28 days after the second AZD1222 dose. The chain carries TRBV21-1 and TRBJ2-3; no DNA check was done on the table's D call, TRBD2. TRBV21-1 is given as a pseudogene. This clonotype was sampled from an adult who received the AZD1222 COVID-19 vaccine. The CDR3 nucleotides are TGTGCCAGCAACGGGACTAGCGGGAGGGCCCGGGCAGATACGCAGTATTTT. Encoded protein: CASNGTSGRARADTQYF.